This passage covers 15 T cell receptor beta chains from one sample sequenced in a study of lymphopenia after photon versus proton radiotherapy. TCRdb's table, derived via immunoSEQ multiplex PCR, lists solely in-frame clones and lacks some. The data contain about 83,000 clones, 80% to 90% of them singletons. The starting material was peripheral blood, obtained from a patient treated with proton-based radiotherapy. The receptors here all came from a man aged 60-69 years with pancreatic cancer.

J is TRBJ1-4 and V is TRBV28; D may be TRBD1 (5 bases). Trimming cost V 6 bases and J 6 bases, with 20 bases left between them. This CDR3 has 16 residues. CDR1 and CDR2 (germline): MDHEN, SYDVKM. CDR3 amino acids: CASRGGKGTVYEKLFF. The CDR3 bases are TGTGCCAGCAGGGGCGGAAAGGGGACGGTGTATGAAAAACTGTTTTTT.

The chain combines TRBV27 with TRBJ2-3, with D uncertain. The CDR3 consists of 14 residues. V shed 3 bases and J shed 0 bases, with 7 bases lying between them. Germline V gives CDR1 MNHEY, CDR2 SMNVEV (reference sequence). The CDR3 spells CASSLARSTDTQYF. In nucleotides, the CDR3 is TGTGCCAGCAGTTTGGCCAGAAGCACAGATACGCAGTATTTT.

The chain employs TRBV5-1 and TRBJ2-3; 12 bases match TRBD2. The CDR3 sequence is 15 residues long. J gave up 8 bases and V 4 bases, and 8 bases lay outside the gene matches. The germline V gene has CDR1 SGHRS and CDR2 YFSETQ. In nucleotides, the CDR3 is TGCGCCAGCAGCACGGGACTAGCGGGCCAGGGTACGCAGTATTTT. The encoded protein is CASSTGLAGQGTQYF.

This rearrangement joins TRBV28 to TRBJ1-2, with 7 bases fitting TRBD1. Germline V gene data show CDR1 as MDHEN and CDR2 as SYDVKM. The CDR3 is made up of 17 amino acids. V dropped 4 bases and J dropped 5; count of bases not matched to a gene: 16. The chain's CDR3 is CASSSYRQGMPPYGYTF. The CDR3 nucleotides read TGTGCCAGCAGTTCCTACCGACAGGGTATGCCACCTTATGGCTACACCTTC.

The CDR3 spells CASSYSTRTGRNEQFF. In DNA, the CDR3 is TGTGCCAGCAGTTACTCGACGCGGACAGGGCGAAATGAGCAGTTCTTC. V usage is TRBV6-6 and J usage is TRBJ2-1; 8 nucleotides align to TRBD1. The V and J ends lost 0 bases and 7 bases, in that order; junction bases with no gene match: 8. CDR1 MNHNY and CDR2 SVGAGI come from the germline V gene (reference sequence). This CDR3 comprises 16 residues.

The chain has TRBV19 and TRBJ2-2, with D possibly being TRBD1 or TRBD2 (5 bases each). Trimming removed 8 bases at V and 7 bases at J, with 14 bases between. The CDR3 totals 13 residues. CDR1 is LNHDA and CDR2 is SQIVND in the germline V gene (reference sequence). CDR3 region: CASQGPPGGELFF. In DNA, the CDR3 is TGTGCCAGTCAGGGACCCCCGGGCGGGGAGCTGTTTTTT.

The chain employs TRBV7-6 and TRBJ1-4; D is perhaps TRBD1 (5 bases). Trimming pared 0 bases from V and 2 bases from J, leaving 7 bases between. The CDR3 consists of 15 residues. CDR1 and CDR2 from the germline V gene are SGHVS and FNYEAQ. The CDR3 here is CASSLAGVTNEKLFF. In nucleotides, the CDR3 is TGTGCCAGCAGCTTAGCGGGGGTGACTAATGAAAAACTGTTTTTT.

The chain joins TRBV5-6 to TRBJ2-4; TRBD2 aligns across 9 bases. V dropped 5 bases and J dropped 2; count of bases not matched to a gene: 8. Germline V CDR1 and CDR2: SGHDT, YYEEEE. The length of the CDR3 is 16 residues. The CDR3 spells CASSSLAGATKNIQYF. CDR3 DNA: TGTGCCAGCAGTTCATTAGCGGGAGCTACCAAAAACATTCAGTACTTC.

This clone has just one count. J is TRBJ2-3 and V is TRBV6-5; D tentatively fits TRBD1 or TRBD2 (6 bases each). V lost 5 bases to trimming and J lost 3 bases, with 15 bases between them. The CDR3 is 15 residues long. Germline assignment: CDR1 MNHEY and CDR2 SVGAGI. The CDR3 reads CASSTEQGGTDTQYF. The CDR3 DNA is TGTGCCAGCAGTACGGAACAGGGAGGTACAGATACGCAGTATTTT.

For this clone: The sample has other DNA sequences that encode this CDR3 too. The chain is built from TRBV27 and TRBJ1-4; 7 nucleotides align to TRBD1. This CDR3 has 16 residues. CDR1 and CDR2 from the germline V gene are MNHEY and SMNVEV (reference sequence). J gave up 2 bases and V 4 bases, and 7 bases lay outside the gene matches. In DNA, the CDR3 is TGTGCCAGCAGTTCGAGAGGGGGCGCCACTAATGAAAAACTGTTTTTT. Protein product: CASSSRGGATNEKLFF.

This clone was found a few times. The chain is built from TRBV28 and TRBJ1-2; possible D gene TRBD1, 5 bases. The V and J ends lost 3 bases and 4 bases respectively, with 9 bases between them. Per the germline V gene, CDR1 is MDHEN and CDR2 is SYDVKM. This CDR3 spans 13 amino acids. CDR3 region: CASSLQGVYGYTF. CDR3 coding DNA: TGTGCCAGCAGTTTGCAAGGGGTCTATGGCTACACCTTC.

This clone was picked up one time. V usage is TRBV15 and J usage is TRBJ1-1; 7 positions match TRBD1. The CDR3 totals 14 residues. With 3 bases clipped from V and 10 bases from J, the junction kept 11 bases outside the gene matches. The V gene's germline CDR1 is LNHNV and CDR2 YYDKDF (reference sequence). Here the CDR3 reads CATSRETGARVAFF. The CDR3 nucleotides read TGTGCCACCAGCAGGGAAACAGGGGCAAGGGTAGCTTTCTTT.

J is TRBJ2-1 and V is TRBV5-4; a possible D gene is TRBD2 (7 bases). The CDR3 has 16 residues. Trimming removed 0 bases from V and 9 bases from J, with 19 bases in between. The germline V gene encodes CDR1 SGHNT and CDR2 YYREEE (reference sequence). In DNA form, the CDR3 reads TGTGCCAGCAGCTTGGCCGGGGGCGGGAGAAGAAGTGAGCAGTTCTTC. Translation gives CASSLAGGGRRSEQFF.

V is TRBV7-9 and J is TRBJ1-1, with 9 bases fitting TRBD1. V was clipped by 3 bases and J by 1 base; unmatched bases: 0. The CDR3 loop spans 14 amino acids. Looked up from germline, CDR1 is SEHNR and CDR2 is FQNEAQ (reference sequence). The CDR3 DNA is TGTGCCAGCAGCTTGGGACAGGGGAACACTGAAGCTTTCTTT. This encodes CASSLGQGNTEAFF.

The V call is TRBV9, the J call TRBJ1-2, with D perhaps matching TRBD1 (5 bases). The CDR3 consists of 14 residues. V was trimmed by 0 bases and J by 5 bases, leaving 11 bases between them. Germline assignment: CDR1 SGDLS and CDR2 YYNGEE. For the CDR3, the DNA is TGTGCCAGCAGCGTAGCGGACATTCATTATGGCTACACCTTC. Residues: CASSVADIHYGYTF.